This section outlines one T cell receptor beta chain sequence together with its context. This record belongs to a study of blood T cell repertoires in COVID-19. Here immunoSEQ multiplex PCR was the method, and the copy in TCRdb shows in-frame clones only, minus some. The sample consists of roughly 260,000 clones, approximately 82% of them appearing once. The clonotype comes from a woman aged 80 or older with active or convalescent COVID-19. Input material: peripheral blood.

DNA for the CDR3: TGTGCCACCAGTGACAACATGAACACTGAAGCTTTCTTT. It yields the protein CATSDNMNTEAFF. The rearrangement joins TRBV24-1 to TRBJ1-1; D unclear. Looked up from germline, CDR1 is KGHDR and CDR2 is SFDVKD. The V end lost 4 bases, the J end lost 0 bases, and 5 bases lay between the germline ends. The CDR3 length is 13 residues.